This T cell receptor beta chain was identified in a study of T-cell reconstitution after alpha-beta-depleted transplantation in children. J was trimmed by 4 bases and V by 5 bases; bases with no gene match: 13. Looked up from germline, CDR1 is SGHVS and CDR2 is FNYEAQ. The CDR3 has 17 amino acids. There are a few counts of this clonotype. Library preparation (for TCRbeta) was performed with unique molecular identifiers. One entry per CDR3 protein results from TCRdb running MiXCR on the PCR reads. The sample includes 610,000 or so distinct CDR3 sequences, roughly 30% of them seen just once. The rearrangement uses TRBV7-6 and TRBJ2-5; the match to TRBD2 covers 10 bases. The material was PBMCs, obtained before TCRalphabeta/CD19-depleted stem cell transplant. This TCR was recovered from a boy younger than two with Wiskott-Aldrich syndrome, due to receive a stem cell transplant. CDR3 DNA: TGTGCCAGCAGCCCTCTTTGGGTAGCGGGAGGTGGAGAGACCCAGTACTTC. This codes for CASSPLWVAGGGETQYF. The entire variable domain, with the rest obtained from reference TRBV7-6 and TRBJ2-5, is as follows: GAGVSQSPRYKVTKRGQDVALRCDPISGHVSLYWYRQALGQGPEFLTYFNYEAQQDKSGLPNDRFSAERPEGSISTLTIQRTEQRDSAMYRCASSPLWVAGGGETQYFGPGTRLLVL.